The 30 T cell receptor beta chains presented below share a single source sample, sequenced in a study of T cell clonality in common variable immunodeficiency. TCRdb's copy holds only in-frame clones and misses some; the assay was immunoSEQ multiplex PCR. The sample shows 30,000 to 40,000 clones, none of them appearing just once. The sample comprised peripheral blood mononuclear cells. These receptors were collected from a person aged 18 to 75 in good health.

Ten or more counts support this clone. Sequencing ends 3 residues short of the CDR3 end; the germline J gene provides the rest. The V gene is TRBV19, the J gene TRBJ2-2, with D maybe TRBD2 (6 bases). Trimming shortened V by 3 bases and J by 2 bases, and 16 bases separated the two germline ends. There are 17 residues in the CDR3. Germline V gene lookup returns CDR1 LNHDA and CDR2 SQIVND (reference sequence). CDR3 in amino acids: CASSIRPSELNTGELFF. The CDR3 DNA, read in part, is TGTGCCAGTAGTATCCGACCTAGCGAGCTAAACACCGGGGAG.

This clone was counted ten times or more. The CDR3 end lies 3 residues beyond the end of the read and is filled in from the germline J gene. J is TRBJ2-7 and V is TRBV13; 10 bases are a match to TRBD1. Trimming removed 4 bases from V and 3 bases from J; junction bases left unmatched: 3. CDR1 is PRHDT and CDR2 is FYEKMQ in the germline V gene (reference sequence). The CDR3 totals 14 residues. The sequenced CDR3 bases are TGTGCCAGCAGCTCCCGGGACAGGGGCTACGAG. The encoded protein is CASSSRDRGYE. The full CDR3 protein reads CASSSRDRGYEQYF.

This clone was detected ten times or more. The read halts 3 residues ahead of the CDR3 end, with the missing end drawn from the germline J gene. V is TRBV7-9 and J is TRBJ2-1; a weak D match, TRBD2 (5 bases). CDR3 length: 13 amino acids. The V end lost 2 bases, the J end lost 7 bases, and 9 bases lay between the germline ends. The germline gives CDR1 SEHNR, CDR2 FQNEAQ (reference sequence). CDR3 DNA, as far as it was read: TGTGCCAGCAGCTTATTTCGAGGGAATGAG. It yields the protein CASSLFRGNE. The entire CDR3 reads CASSLFRGNEQFF. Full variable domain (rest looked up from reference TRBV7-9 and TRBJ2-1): DTGVSQNPRHKITKRGQNVTFRCDPISEHNRLYWYRQTLGQGPEFLTYFQNEAQLEKSRLLSDRFSAERPKGSFSTLEIQRTEQGDSAMYLCASSLFRGNEQFFGPGTRLTVL.

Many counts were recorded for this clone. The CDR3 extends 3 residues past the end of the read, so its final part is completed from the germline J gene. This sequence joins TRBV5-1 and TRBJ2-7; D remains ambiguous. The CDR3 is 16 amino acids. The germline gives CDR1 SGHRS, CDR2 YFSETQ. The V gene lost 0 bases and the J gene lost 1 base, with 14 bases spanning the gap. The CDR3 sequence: CASSLGILAGSYEQYF. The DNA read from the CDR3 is TGCGCCAGCAGCTTGGGTATTCTTGCCGGTTCCTACGAG. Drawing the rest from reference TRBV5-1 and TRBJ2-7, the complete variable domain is KAGVTQTPRYLIKTRGQQVTLSCSPISGHRSVSWYQQTPGQGLQFLFEYFSETQRNKGNFPGRFSGRQFSNSRSEMNVSTLELGDSALYLCASSLGILAGSYEQYFGPGTRLTVT.

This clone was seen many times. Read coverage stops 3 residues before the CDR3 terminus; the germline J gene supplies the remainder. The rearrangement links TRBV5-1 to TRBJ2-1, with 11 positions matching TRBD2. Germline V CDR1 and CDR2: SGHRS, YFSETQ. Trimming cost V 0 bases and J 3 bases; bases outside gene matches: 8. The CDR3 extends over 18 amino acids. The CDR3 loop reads CASSLVGVLAGDYNEQFF. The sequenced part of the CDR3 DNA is TGCGCCAGCAGCTTGGTGGGGGTACTAGCGGGAGACTACAATGAG.

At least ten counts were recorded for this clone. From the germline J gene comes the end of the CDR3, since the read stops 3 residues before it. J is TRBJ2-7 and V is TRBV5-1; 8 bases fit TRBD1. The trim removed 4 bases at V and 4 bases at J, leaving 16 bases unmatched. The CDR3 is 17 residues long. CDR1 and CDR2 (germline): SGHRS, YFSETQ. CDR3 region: CASSSTISQGAPYEQYF. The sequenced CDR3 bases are TGCGCCAGCAGCAGTACTATTTCTCAGGGGGCACCATACGAG.

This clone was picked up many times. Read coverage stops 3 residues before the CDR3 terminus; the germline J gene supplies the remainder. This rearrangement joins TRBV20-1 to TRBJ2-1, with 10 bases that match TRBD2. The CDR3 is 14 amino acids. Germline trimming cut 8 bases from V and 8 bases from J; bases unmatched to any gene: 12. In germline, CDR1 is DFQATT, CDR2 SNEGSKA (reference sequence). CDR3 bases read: TGCAGTTCTCGCCAGGGACTAGCGTCCGATGAG. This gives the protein CSSRQGLASDE. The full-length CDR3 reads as CSSRQGLASDEQFF.

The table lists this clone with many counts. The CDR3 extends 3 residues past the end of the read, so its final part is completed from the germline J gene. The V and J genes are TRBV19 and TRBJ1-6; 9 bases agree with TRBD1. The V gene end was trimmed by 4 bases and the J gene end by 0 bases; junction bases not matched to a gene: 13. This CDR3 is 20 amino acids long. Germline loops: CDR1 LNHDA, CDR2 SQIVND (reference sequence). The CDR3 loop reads CASSTDRGIMSSSYNSPLHF. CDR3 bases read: TGTGCCAGTAGTACCGACAGGGGGATTATGTCGAGCTCCTATAATTCACCC. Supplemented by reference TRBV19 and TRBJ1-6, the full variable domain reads DGGITQSPKYLFRKEGQNVTLSCEQNLNHDAMYWYRQDPGQGLRLIYYSQIVNDFQKGDIAEGYSVSREKKESFPLTVTSAQKNPTAFYLCASSTDRGIMSSSYNSPLHFGNGTRLTVT.

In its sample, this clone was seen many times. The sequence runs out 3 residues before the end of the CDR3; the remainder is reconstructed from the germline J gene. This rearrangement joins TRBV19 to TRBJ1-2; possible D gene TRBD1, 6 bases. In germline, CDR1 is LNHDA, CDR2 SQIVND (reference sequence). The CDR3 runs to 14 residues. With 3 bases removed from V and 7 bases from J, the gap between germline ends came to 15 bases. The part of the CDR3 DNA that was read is TGTGCCAGTAGTATCATCGGCAGGGGTTCTGGC. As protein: CASSIIGRGSG. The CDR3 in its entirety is CASSIIGRGSGYTF.

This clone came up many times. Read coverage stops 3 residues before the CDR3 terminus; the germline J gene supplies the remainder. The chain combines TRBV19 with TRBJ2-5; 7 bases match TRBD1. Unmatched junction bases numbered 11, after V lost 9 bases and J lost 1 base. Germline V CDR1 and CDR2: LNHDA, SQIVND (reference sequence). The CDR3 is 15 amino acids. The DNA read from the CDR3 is TGTGCCAGCATGCCGGCGGACAGGCCCCAAGAGACC. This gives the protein CASMPADRPQET. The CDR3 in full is CASMPADRPQETQYF.

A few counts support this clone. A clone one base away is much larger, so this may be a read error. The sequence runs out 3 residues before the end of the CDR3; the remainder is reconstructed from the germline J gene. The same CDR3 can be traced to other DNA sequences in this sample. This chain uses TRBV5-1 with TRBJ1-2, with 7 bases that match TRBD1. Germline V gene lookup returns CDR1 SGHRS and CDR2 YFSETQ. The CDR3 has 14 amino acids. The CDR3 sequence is CASGAGQDTGGYTF. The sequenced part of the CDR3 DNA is TGCGCCAGCGGGGCCGGACAGGACACGGGGGGC.

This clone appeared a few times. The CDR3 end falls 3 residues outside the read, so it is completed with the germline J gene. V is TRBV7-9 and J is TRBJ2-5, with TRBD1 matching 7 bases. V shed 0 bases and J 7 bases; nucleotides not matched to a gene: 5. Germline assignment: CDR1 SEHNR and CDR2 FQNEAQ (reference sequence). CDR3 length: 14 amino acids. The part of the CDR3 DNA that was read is TGTGCCAGCAGCTTAGCGGGACAGAGTCCGACC. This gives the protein CASSLAGQSPT. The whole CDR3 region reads CASSLAGQSPTQYF.

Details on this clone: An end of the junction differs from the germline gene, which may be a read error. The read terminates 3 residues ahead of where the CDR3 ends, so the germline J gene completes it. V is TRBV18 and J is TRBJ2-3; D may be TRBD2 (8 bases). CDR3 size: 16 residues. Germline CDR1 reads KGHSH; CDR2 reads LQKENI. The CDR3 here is CASSPPGTATGGTQYF. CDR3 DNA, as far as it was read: TGTGCCAGCTCCCCACCAGGGACAGCCACGGGGGGGACG.

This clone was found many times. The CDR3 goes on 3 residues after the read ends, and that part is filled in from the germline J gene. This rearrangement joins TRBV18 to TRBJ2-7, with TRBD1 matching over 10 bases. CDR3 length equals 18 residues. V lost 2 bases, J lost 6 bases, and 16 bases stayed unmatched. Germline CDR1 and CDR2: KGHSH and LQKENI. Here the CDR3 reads CASSPVARDRGPFSEQYF. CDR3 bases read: TGTGCCAGCTCACCAGTGGCCCGCGACAGGGGGCCCTTTTCCGAG.

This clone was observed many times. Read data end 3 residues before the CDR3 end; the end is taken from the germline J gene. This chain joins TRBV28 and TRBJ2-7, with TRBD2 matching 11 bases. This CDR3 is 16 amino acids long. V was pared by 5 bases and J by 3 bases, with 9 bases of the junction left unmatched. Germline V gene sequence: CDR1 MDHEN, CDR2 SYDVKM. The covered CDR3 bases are TGTGCCAGCAGTATTAATCCAGGACTAGCGGGCTACGAG. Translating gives CASSINPGLAGYE. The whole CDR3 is CASSINPGLAGYEQYF.

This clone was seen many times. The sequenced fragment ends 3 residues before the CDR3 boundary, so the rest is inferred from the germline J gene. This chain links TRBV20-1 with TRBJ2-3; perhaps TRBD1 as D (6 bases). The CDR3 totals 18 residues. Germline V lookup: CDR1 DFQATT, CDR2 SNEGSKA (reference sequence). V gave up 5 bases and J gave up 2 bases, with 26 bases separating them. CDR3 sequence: CSAAGTPLVAPHTDTQYF. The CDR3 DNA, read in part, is TGCAGTGCTGCCGGGACACCGTTGGTAGCCCCGCACACAGATACG.

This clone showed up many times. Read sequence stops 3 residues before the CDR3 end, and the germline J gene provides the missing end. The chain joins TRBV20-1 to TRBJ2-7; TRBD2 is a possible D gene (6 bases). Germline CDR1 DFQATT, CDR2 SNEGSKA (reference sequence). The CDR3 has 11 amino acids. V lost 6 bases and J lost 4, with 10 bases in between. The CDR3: CSAGTQYEQYF. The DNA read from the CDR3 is TGCAGTGCGGGGACTCAGTACGAG.

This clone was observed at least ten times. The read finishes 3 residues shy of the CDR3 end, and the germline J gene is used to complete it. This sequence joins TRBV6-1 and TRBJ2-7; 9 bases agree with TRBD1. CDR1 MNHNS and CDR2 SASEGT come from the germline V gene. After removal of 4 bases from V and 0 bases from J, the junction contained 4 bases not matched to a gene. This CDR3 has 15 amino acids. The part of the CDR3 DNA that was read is TGTGCCAGCAGTGCCGGACAGGGGACCTCCTACGAG. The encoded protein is CASSAGQGTSYE. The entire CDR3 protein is CASSAGQGTSYEQYF.

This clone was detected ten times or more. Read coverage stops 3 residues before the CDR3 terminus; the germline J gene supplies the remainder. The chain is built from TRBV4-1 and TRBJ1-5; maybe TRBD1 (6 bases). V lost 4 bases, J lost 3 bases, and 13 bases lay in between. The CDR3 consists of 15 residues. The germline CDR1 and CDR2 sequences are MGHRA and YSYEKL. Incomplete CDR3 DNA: TGCGCCAGCAGCCCCCGGGACAATACCAATCAGCCC. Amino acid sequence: CASSPRDNTNQP. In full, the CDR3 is CASSPRDNTNQPQHF.

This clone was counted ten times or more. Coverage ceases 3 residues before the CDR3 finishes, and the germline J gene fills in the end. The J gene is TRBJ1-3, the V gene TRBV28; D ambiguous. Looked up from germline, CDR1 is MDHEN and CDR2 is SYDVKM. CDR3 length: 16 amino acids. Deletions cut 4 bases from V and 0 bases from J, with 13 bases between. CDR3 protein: CASSSPGVLSGNTIYF. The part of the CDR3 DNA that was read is TGTGCCAGCAGTTCCCCCGGGGTTCTCTCTGGAAACACC.

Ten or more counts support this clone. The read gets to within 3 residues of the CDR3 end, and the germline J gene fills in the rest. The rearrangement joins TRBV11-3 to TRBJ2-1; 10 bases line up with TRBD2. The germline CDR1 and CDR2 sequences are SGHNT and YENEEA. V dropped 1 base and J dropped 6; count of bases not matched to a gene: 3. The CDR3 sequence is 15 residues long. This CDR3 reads CASSLGVAGGNEQFF. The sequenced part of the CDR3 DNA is TGTGCCAGCAGCTTAGGAGTAGCGGGAGGCAATGAG.

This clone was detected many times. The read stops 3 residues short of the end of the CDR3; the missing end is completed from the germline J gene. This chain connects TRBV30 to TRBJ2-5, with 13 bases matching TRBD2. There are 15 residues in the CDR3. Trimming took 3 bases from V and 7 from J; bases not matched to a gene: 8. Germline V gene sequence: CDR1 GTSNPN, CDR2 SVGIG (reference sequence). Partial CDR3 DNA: TGTGCCTGGAGCGGAGGACTAGCGGGAGTCGGGACC. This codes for CAWSGGLAGVGT. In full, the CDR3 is CAWSGGLAGVGTQYF.

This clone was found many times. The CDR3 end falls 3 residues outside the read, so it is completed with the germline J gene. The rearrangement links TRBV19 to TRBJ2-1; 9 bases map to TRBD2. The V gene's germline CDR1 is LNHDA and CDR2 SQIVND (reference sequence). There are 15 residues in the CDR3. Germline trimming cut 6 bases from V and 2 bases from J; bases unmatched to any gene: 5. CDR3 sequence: CASSTSGYPYNEQFF. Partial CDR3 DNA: TGTGCCAGTAGCACTAGCGGGTACCCCTACAATGAG.

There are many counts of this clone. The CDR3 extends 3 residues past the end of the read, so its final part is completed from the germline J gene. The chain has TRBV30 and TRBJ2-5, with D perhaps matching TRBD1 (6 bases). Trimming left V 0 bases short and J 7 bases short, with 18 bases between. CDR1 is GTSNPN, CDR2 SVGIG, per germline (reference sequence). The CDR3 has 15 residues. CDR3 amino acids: CAWSVLTPGVGTQYF. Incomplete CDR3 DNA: TGTGCCTGGAGTGTACTAACCCCAGGGGTGGGGACC.

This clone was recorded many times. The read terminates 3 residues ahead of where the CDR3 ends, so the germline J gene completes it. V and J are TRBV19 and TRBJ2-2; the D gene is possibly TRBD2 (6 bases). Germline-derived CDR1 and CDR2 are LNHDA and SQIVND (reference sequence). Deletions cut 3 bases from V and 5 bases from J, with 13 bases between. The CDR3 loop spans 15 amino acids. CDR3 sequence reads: CASSIRRGETGELFF. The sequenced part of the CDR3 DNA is TGTGCCAGTAGTATTCGGCGGGGAGAGACCGGGGAG.

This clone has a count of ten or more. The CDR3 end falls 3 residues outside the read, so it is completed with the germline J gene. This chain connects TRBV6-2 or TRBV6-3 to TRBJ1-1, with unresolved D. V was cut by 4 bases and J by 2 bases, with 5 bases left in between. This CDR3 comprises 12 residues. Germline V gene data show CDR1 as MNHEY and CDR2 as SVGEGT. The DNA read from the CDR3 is TGTGCCAGCAGTTGGGCCAACACTGAA. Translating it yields CASSWANTE. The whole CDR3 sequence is CASSWANTEAFF.

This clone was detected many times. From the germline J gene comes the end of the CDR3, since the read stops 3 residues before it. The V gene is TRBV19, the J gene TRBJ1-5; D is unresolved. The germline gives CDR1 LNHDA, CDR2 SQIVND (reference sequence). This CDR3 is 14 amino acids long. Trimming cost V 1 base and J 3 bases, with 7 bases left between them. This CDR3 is CASSIVGYNQPQHF. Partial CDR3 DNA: TGTGCCAGTAGTATAGTCGGTTACAATCAGCCC.

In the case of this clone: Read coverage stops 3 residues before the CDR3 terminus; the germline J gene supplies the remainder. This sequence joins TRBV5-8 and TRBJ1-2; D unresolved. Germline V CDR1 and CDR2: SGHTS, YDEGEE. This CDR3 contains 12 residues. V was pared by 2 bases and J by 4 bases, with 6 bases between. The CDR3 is CASSFLSYGYTF. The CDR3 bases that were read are TGTGCCAGCAGCTTTCTTAGCTATGGC. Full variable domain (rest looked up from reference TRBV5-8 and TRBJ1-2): EAGVTQSPTHLIKTRGQQATLRCSPISGHTSVYWYQQALGLGLQFLLWYDEGEERNRGNFPPRFSGRQFPNYSSELNVNALELEDSALYLCASSFLSYGYTFGSGTRLTVV.

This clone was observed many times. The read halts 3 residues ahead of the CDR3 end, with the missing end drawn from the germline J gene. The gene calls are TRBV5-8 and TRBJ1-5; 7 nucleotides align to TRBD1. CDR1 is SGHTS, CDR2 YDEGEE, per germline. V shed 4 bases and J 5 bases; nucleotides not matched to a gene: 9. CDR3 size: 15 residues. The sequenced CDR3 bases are TGTGCCAGCAGCATACCGGGACAGATACATCAGCCC. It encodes CASSIPGQIHQP. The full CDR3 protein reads CASSIPGQIHQPQHF.

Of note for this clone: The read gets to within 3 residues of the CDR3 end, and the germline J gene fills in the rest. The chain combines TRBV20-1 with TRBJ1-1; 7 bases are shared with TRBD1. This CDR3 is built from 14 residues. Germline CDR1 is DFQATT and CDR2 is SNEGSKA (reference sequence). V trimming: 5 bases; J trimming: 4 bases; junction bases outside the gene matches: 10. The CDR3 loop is CSAVTGEVGTEAFF. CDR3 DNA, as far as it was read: TGCAGTGCTGTCACAGGGGAGGTAGGCACTGAA.